This T cell receptor beta chain comes out of a study of glioma-infiltrating T cells. TCR alpha and beta CDR3 regions were amplified from RNA using iRepertoire nested multiplex PCR. TCRdb analysed the multiplex PCR reads with MiXCR anew, one entry per CDR3 protein. The sample has around 190,000 distinct CDR3 sequences; about 32% are singletons. This clonotype was observed at least ten times. The CDR3 consists of 13 residues. Germline CDR1 and CDR2: LNHDA and SQIVND (reference sequence). V lost 4 bases to trimming and J lost 2 bases, with 9 bases between them. Sequenced input: glioma tissue, nonneoplastic brain tissue, or PBMCs (not recorded which). The sequence derives from a human donor with low-grade glioma or glioblastoma, undergoing nonglioma brain surgery, or in good health (not recorded which). V usage is TRBV19 and J usage is TRBJ2-7; D is uncertain. The CDR3 nucleotides read TGTGCCAGTAGTACCGTGGGAACCTACGAGCAGTACTTC. Translation gives CASSTVGTYEQYF.